This T cell receptor beta chain originates from a study of graft-versus-host responses after intestinal transplantation. On this clone: Its antigen is currently unknown.

CDR3 length: 11 residues. CDR1 MDHEN and CDR2 SYDVKM come from the germline V gene. V gave up 3 bases and J gave up 3 bases, with 1 base separating them. Method: immunoSEQ multiplex PCR; TCRdb's copy keeps in-frame clones and lacks some. The sample holds 100,000 to 120,000 clones; around 95% are singletons and the top ten take about 0.51%. V gene TRBV28 combines with J gene TRBJ2-3; D unclear. The material sequenced was unstimulated CD8+ T cells sorted from spleen or lymph node cells, taken before intestinal transplant. This clonotype originated in a human donor who received an intestinal transplant. This chain's CDR3 is CASSFTDTQYF. For the CDR3, the DNA is TGTGCCAGCAGTTTTACAGATACGCAGTATTTT. The full variable domain, in which reference TRBV28 and TRBJ2-3 provide the parts outside the CDR3, is DVKVTQSSRYLVKRTGEKVFLECVQDMDHENMFWYRQDPGLGLRLIYFSYDVKMKEKGDIPEGYSVSREKKERFSLILESASTNQTSMYLCASSFTDTQYFGPGTRLTVL.